The 7 T cell receptor beta chains in this list originate from one sample, sequenced in a study of T cells in Graves' hyperthyroidism and ophthalmopathy. What was amplified from RNA transcripts were TCR beta CDR3 regions. An initial round of RT-PCR targeting the TCR CDR3 relied on the HTBI primer set. TCRdb reprocessed the multiplex PCR reads with MiXCR, giving one entry per CDR3 protein. The data contain around 720,000 distinct CDR3 sequences, around 40% of them singletons. The specimen was blood. The receptor set was obtained from a woman aged 40 to 49 with Graves' hyperthyroidism.

Regarding this clonotype: The junction shows a germline mismatch at one end, possibly a read error. The CDR3: CASSFSRLSPSGNTIYF. CDR3 DNA: TGTGCCAGCAGCTTCTCTCGGTTGTCCCCCTCTGGAAACACCATCTATTTT. The V gene is TRBV7-9, the J gene TRBJ1-3; no firm D call. Germline CDR1 is SEHNR and CDR2 is FQNEAQ (reference sequence). The CDR3 covers 17 residues.

This clonotype showed up many times. The chain uses TRBV7-9 and TRBJ1-6; D is undetermined. The CDR3 sequence is 13 residues long. Germline assignment: CDR1 SEHNR and CDR2 FQNEAQ (reference sequence). V gave up 5 bases and J gave up 7 bases, with 9 bases separating them. The DNA of the CDR3 is TGTGCCAGCAGCCCAGACCGAAATTCACCCCTCCACTTT. It translates to CASSPDRNSPLHF.

A word on this clonotype: This clone may be a read error of a much larger clone one base away. The chain links TRBV7-8 to TRBJ1-2; tentative D call: TRBD1 (5 bases). Germline V lookup: CDR1 SGHVS, CDR2 FQNEAQ. CDR3 size: 14 residues. V dropped 4 bases and J dropped 5 bases, with 14 bases sitting between them. The CDR3 DNA follows: TGTGCCAGCAGCTCCCAACAGGCCCCTTATGGCTACACCTTC. It yields the protein CASSSQQAPYGYTF.

Note on this clonotype: A single base separates this from a much larger clone, so it may be a read error. The V and J genes are TRBV9 and TRBJ1-2; D is unclear. CDR1 is SGDLS, CDR2 YYNGEE, per germline. CDR3 length equals 15 residues. Trimming removed 0 bases at V and 0 bases at J, with 9 bases between. This CDR3 reads CASSVGGDTNYGYTF. The CDR3 DNA reads as TGTGCCAGCAGCGTAGGTGGGGATACTAACTATGGCTACACCTTC.

This chain links TRBV10-3 with TRBJ2-7; 7 positions agree with TRBD2. The end of the DNA is better explained by TRBJ2-1, so the J call may be wrong. CDR1 ENHRY and CDR2 SYGVKD come from the germline V gene. The CDR3 has 15 amino acids. The CDR3 reads CAISAGDLPNNEQFF. CDR3 in DNA: TGTGCCATCAGCGCGGGGGATTTACCGAACAATGAGCAGTTCTTC.

The chain employs TRBV6-1 and TRBJ2-2; D unresolved. V lost 4 bases and J lost 2, with 11 bases in between. CDR1 MNHNS and CDR2 SASEGT come from the germline V gene. The CDR3 is 15 residues long. DNA of the CDR3: TGTGCCAGCAGTGCGGCGCGGTTAAACACCGGGGAGCTGTTTTTT. It translates to CASSAARLNTGELFF.

This clonotype was observed a handful of times. The CDR3 DNA follows: TGTGCCAGCAGCTTAGAAGGACAGCCCCCTGGGGCCAACGTCCTGACTTTC. The encoded protein is CASSLEGQPPGANVLTF. The chain links TRBV7-9 to TRBJ2-6, with D tentatively TRBD1 (6 bases). The V and J ends lost 1 base and 2 bases respectively, with 12 bases between them. The CDR3 is made up of 17 amino acids. Germline V CDR1 and CDR2: SEHNR, FQNEAQ (reference sequence).